There are a few counts of the clone carrying this T cell receptor (beta chain). Its target is unknown. TCRdb reprocessed the reads with MiXCR, giving one entry per CDR3 protein. Of 150,000 to 200,000 distinct CDR3 sequences listed, under 25% are singletons. This sample stems from a study of T cell repertoires in cytomegalovirus infection. Study-wide context: From public TCR beta signatures came an indication of both CMV infection and matching HLA type. Findings and limits, study-wide: HLA-C-restricted TCR beta clonotypes specific for CMV led the ex vivo response.

The germline V and J ends were trimmed by 0 bases and 0 bases, with 16 bases remaining between them. CDR1 is SGHRS, CDR2 YFSETQ, per germline. The CDR3 extends over 17 amino acids. This clonotype was sampled from a human donor in good health (CMV status not recorded). Some clones in this sample may be carry-over from other donors' samples. The sample taken for sequencing was PBMCs. V usage is TRBV5-1 and J usage is TRBJ2-7; D is perhaps TRBD1 (5 bases). The CDR3 DNA sequence: TGCGCCAGCAGCTTGGGAGCCCGGGCTGACAGCTCCTACGAGCAGTACTTC. Residues: CASSLGARADSSYEQYF.